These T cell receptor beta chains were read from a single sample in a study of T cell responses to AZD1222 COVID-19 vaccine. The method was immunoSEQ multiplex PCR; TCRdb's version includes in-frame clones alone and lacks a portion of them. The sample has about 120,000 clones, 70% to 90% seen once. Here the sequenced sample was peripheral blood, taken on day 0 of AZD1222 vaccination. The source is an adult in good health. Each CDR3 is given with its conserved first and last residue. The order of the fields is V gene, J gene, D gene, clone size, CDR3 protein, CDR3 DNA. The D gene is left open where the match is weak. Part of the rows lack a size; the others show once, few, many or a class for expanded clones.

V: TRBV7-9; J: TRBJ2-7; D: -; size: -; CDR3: CASSLLGYEQYF; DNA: TGTGCCAGCAGCTTATTGGGGTACGAGCAGTACTTC
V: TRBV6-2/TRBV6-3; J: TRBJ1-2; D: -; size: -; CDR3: CASSYSISGYTF; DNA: TGTGCCAGCAGTTACTCGATTAGTGGCTACACCTTC
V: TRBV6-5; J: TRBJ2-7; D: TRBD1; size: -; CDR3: CASRTGGFGEQYF; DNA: TGTGCCAGCAGAACAGGGGGCTTTGGCGAGCAGTACTTC
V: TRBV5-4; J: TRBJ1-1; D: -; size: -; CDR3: CASSLTDRDTEAFF; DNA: TGTGCCAGCAGCTTAACGGACAGAGACACTGAAGCTTTCTTT
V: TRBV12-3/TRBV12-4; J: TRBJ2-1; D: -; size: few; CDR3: CASSVAAYNEQFF; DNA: TGTGCCAGCAGCGTAGCGGCCTACAATGAGCAGTTCTTC
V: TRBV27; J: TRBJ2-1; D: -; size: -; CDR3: CASSLIPTRAKFPPHYNEQFF; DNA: TGTGCCAGCAGTCTTATTCCGACTAGAGCCAAATTCCCACCCCACTACAATGAGCAGTTCTTC
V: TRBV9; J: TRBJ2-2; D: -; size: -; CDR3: CASTSRPGDNTGELFF; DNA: TGTGCCAGCACCAGCCGGCCGGGAGATAACACCGGGGAGCTGTTTTTT
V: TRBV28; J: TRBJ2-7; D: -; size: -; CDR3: CASCSGLSYEQYF; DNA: TGTGCCAGTTGCAGTGGGCTCTCCTACGAGCAGTACTTC
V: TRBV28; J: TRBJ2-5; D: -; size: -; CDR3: CASSLAGLETQYF; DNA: TGTGCCAGCAGTTTAGCAGGACTGGAGACCCAGTACTTC
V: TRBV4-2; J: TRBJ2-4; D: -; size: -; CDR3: CASSQDVVAKNIQYF; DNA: TGTGCCAGCAGCCAAGACGTGGTAGCCAAAAACATTCAGTACTTC
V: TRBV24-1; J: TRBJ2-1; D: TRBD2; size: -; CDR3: CATSDPTSGTYNEQFF; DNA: TGTGCCACCAGTGACCCGACTAGCGGCACCTACAATGAGCAGTTCTTC
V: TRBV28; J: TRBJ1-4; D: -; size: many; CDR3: CASIPGWGKGKLFF; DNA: TGTGCCAGCATCCCGGGATGGGGCAAAGGAAAACTGTTTTTT
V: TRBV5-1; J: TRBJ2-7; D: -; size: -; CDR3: CASSLASTGASEQYF; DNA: TGCGCCAGCAGCTTGGCATCGACGGGAGCGAGTGAGCAGTACTTC
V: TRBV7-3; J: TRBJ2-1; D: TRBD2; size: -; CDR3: CASSLSSGTYNEQFF; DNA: TGTGCCAGCAGCTTATCTAGCGGGACCTACAATGAGCAGTTCTTC
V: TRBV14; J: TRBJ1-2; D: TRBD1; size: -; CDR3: CASSQVWDRSSGYTF; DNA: TGTGCCAGCAGCCAAGTATGGGACAGATCTTCCGGCTACACCTTC
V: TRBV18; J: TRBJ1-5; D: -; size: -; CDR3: CASSPTGDQPQHF; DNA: TGTGCCAGCTCACCGACAGGAGATCAGCCCCAGCATTTT
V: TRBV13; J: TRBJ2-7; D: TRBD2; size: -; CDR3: CASSGGTSGSFRYEQYF; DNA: TGTGCCAGCAGCGGGGGGACTAGCGGGAGCTTCAGGTACGAGCAGTACTTC
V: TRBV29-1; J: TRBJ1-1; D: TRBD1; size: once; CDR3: CSARGQGVENTEAFF; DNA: TGCAGCGCTAGAGGACAGGGGGTGGAGAACACTGAAGCTTTCTTT
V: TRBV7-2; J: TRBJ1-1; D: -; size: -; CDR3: CASSLVGGKNTEAFF; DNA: TGTGCCAGCAGCTTAGTCGGGGGTAAGAACACTGAAGCTTTCTTT
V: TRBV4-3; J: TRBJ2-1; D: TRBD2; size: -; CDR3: CASSQPSGRISNEQFF; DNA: TGCGCCAGCAGCCAACCTAGCGGGAGGATAAGCAATGAGCAGTTCTTC
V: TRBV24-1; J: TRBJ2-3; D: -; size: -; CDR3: CAISGSSTDTQYF; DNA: TGTGCCATCTCAGGGTCTAGCACAGATACGCAGTATTTT
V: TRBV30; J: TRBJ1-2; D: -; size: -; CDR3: CAWSEQSRYGYTF; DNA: TGTGCCTGGAGCGAGCAGAGCCGCTATGGCTACACCTTC
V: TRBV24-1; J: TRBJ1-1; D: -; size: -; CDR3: CATSMPGFSEAFF; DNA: TGTGCCACCAGTATGCCGGGCTTCAGTGAAGCTTTCTTT
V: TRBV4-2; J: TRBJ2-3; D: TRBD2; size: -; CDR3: CASSQDRLAFSQYF; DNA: TGTGCCAGCAGCCAAGATCGACTAGCCTTTTCGCAGTATTTT
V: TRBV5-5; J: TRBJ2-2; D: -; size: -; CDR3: CASSFNSPGVTGELFF; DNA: TGTGCCAGCAGCTTCAACAGCCCGGGGGTAACCGGGGAGCTGTTTTTT
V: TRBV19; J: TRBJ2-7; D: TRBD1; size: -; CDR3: CASSATDRVYEQYF; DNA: TGTGCCAGTAGTGCGACGGACAGGGTCTACGAGCAGTACTTC
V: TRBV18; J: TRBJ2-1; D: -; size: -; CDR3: CASSPPLLEQFF; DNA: TGTGCCAGCTCACCACCGCTTTTAGAGCAGTTCTTC
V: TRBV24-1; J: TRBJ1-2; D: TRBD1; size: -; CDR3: CATSDLGMDRVIGYTF; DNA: TGTGCCACCAGTGATTTAGGGATGGACAGGGTTATTGGCTACACCTTC
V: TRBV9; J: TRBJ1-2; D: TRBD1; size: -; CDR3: CASTTPGQAKGGYTF; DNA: TGTGCCAGCACTACTCCGGGACAGGCAAAGGGTGGCTACACCTTC
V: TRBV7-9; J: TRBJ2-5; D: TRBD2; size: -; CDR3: CASSLGLAQESETQYF; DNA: TGTGCCAGCAGCCTGGGACTAGCGCAGGAGTCAGAGACCCAGTACTTC
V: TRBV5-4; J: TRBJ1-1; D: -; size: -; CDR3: CASSLAGGLVGTEAFF; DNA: TGTGCCAGCAGCTTGGCCGGGGGGCTAGTGGGTACTGAAGCTTTCTTT
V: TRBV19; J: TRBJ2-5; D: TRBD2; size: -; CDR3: CASNQMGGYQETQYF; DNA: TGTGCCAGTAACCAAATGGGGGGGTACCAAGAGACCCAGTACTTC
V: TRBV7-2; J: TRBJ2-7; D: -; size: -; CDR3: CASSLQSGHYEQYF; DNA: TGTGCCAGCAGCTTACAGAGCGGACACTACGAGCAGTACTTC
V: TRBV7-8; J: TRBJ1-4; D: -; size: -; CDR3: CASRLPGLNEKLFF; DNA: TGTGCCAGCAGACTCCCGGGACTCAATGAAAAACTGTTTTTT
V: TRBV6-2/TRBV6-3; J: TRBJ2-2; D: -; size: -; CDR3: CASSFYGSQTGELFF; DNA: TGTGCCAGCAGTTTTTACGGGAGTCAGACCGGGGAGCTGTTTTTT
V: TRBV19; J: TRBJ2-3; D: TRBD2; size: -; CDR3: CASSGLAAPTDTQYF; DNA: TGTGCCAGTAGTGGACTAGCGGCCCCCACAGATACGCAGTATTTT
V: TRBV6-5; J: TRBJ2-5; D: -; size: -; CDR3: CASSYSGQETQYF; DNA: TGTGCCAGCAGTTACTCGGGCCAAGAGACCCAGTACTTC
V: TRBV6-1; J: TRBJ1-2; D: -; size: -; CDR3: CASSEFSMVGAVANYGYTF; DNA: TGTGCCAGCAGTGAATTTAGCATGGTGGGGGCCGTAGCTAACTATGGCTACACCTTC
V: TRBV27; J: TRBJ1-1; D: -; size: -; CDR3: CASSPGPGREAFF; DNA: TGTGCCAGCAGTCCCGGACCGGGACGGGAAGCTTTCTTT
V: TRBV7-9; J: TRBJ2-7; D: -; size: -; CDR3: CASSTGLGRGIHEQYF; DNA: TGTGCCAGCAGCACCGGGTTAGGGAGGGGGATCCACGAGCAGTACTTC
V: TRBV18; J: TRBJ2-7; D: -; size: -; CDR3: CASSPSTSWGYDKQYF; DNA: TGTGCCAGCTCACCCAGTACTAGTTGGGGATACGATAAGCAGTACTTC
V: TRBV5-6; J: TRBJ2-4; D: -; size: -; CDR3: CASSLGAEGGNIQYF; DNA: TGTGCCAGCAGCTTGGGGGCGGAGGGTGGAAACATTCAGTACTTC
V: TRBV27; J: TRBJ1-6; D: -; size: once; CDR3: CASSRTQTRQDAPLHF; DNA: TGTGCCAGCAGTCGAACCCAAACCCGACAGGACGCACCCCTCCACTTT
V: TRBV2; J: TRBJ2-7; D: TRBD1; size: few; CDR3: CASSDSDRGPLISYEQYF; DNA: TGTGCCAGCAGTGATTCGGACAGGGGCCCCCTGATCTCCTACGAGCAGTACTTC
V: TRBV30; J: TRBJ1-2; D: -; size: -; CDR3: CAWSVGAVRTF; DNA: TGTGCCTGGAGTGTAGGGGCAGTACGGACCTTC
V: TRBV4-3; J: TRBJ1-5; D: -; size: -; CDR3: CASSQGPQAPSINQPQHF; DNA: TGCGCCAGCAGCCAAGGCCCCCAGGCACCCTCAATCAATCAGCCCCAGCATTTT
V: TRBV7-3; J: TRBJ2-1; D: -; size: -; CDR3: CASSSDGGSYNEQFF; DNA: TGTGCCAGCAGCTCGGACGGAGGCTCCTACAATGAGCAGTTCTTC
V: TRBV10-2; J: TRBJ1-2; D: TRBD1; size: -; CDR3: CAIGQASINGYTF; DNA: TGCGCCATTGGACAGGCCTCTATTAATGGCTACACCTTC
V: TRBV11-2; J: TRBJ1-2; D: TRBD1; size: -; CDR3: CASSLTTTGRGGYTF; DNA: TGTGCCAGCAGCTTGACAACGACAGGGCGCGGTGGCTACACCTTC
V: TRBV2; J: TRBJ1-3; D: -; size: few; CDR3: CASSEGKYSGNTIYF; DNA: TGTGCCAGCAGTGAAGGGAAATACTCTGGAAACACCATATATTTT
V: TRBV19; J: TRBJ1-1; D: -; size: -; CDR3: CASKEVQTNTEAFF; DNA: TGTGCCAGTAAGGAGGTACAGACTAACACTGAAGCTTTCTTT
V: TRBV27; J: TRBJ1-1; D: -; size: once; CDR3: CASSLYGGVEAFF; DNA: TGTGCCAGCAGTTTATACGGGGGTGTGGAAGCTTTCTTT
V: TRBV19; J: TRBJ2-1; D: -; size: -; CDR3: CASTPGGRSYNEQFF; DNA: TGTGCCAGTACCCCCGGGGGTCGCTCCTACAATGAGCAGTTCTTC
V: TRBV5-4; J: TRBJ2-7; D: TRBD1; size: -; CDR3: CASSQRTGGVEQYF; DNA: TGTGCCAGCAGCCAGAGGACAGGGGGCGTTGAGCAGTACTTC